The clone carrying this TCR beta chain occurred a few times. CDR1 and CDR2 from the germline V gene are SGHRS and YFSETQ. The CDR3 length is 16 residues. Trimming took off 0 bases at V and 1 base at J, with 13 bases between the two ends. Methods used by the authors: Estimation of nucleated cell counts was performed using reference gene primer amplification. Libraries were prepared by immunoSEQ multiplex PCR; TCRdb keeps only in-frame clonotypes and omits some of them. D and trimming come from the DNA, and the V and J calls and clone size come from that table. The sample lists a few hundred thousand clones; less than 85% were seen once. The data were obtained in a study of blood T cell repertoires in COVID-19. Study information: Samples of COVID-19 (acute and convalescent) were obtained from the United States, Italy and Spain. PBMCs, B-cell-depleted T cells, or T cells provided the cDNA or gDNA that made up the material.

Input material: peripheral blood. The receptor comes from a woman younger than 30 with acute or convalescent COVID-19. This chain connects TRBV5-1 to TRBJ2-5, with a weak D call TRBD1 (7 bases). The CDR3 loop reads CASSLVQGGVQETQYF. The CDR3 region has the DNA TGCGCCAGCAGCTTGGTCCAGGGGGGTGTCCAAGAGACCCAGTACTTC.